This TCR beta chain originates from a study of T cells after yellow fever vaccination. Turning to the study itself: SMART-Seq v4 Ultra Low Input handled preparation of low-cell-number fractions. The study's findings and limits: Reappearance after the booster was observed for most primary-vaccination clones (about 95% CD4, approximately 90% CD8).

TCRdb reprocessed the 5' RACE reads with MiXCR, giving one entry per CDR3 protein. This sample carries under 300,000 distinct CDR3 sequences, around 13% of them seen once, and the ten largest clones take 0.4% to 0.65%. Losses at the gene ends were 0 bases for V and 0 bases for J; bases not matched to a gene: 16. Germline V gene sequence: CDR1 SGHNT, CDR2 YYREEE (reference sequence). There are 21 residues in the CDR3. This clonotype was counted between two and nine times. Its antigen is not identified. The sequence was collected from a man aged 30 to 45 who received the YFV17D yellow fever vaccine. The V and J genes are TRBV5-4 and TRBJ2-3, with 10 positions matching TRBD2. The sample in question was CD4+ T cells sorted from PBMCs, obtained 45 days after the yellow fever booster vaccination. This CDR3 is CASSLVRLAGVGASSTDTQYF. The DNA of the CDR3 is TGTGCCAGCAGCTTGGTCCGGCTAGCGGGAGTTGGGGCCTCTAGCACAGATACGCAGTATTTT.